This entry is about one T cell receptor (beta chain). This specimen comes from a study of blood T cell repertoires in COVID-19. Study-level information: Italy, Spain and the United States were the sources of the convalescent and acute COVID-19 samples. The analysed material was cDNA or gDNA that came from T cells, B-cell-depleted T cells, or PBMCs.

As originally analysed: Nucleated cell number was recorded as an estimate derived from reference gene primer amplification. Sequenced by immunoSEQ multiplex PCR; TCRdb stores in-frame clones only, minus some. V, J and clone size were drawn from that table, and D and trimming were deduced from the DNA. Among 90,000 or so clones, about 91% were seen once, and the ten largest hold about 1.7%. Per germline, CDR1 SGDLS and CDR2 YYNGEE. V lost 3 bases, J lost 6 bases, and 9 bases stayed unmatched. There are 14 residues in the CDR3. This TCR was sampled from a human donor with active COVID-19. The donor label of this sample is uncertain. Sequencing was performed on peripheral blood. The genes are TRBV9 and TRBJ2-7, with TRBD2 matching 7 bases. The CDR3 DNA reads TGTGCCAGCAGCGCCGCGGGGGAATGGGTCGAGCAGTACTTC. This codes for CASSAAGEWVEQYF.